A single sample gave rise to the 7 T cell receptor beta chains below, sequenced in a study of identical twins. One entry per CDR3 protein results from TCRdb running MiXCR on the 5' RACE reads. This table has 500,000 or so distinct CDR3 sequences, approximately 15% appearing once. This same sample was also taken into another study, of yellow fever vaccine responses in identical twins.

Sequenced material: CD4+ T cells sorted from blood. The receptors shown here come from a woman under 30 in good health.

The chain uses TRBV7-3 and TRBJ2-1; 8 positions match TRBD2. The V segment lost 5 bases and the J segment 3 bases; nucleotides outside the gene matches: 9. The CDR3 is 16 amino acids. Germline V gene sequence: CDR1 SGHTA, CDR2 FQGTGA. CDR3 loop: CASSLGRGGDYNEQFF. CDR3 in DNA: TGTGCCAGCAGCCTCGGACGGGGGGGCGACTACAATGAGCAGTTCTTC. Variable domain in full (rest from reference TRBV7-3 and TRBJ2-1): GAGVSQTPSNKVTEKGKYVELRCDPISGHTALYWYRQSLGQGPEFLIYFQGTGAADDSGLPNDRFFAVRPEGSVSTLKIQRTERGDSAVYLCASSLGRGGDYNEQFFGPGTRLTVL.

CDR3 sequence (DNA): TGTGCCAGCACCCAACAGGTGAGGCCCTACAATGAGCAGTTCTTC. The encoded protein is CASTQQVRPYNEQFF. This sequence joins TRBV28 and TRBJ2-1; D possibly corresponds to TRBD1 (5 bases). This CDR3 region has 15 residues. Between the trimmed V and J ends, which lost 7 bases and 2 bases, there was a span of 15 bases. The germline V gene has CDR1 MDHEN and CDR2 SYDVKM.

This chain links TRBV12-3 or TRBV12-4 with TRBJ1-6; D is unresolved. The CDR3 contains 16 residues. V gave up 4 bases and J gave up 0 bases, with 10 bases separating them. Written as DNA, the CDR3 is TGTGCCAGCAGTTCGTCCGGGAGCTCCTATAATTCACCCCTCCACTTT. Translated: CASSSSGSSYNSPLHF.

The rearrangement joins TRBV5-1 to TRBJ2-7; 7 bases fit TRBD2. Losses at the gene ends were 5 bases for V and 10 bases for J; bases not matched to a gene: 15. Germline values: CDR1 SGHRS, CDR2 YFSETQ. The CDR3 contains 14 residues. In DNA form, the CDR3 reads TGCGCCAGCAGTAATCTTGCGGGAGTCCCAGAACAGTACTTC. The encoded protein is CASSNLAGVPEQYF.

A few counts support this clonotype. V usage is TRBV20-1 and J usage is TRBJ2-5; TRBD1 is a possible D gene (5 bases). The CDR3 spans 14 residues. Looked up from germline, CDR1 is DFQATT and CDR2 is SNEGSKA (reference sequence). The ends were cut back, 6 bases at V and 5 bases at J, with 19 bases in the middle. The CDR3 sequence is CSAKDTSSSETQYF. The DNA of the CDR3 is TGCAGTGCGAAGGACACATCCTCCTCGGAGACCCAGTACTTC.

CDR3 in DNA: TGTGCCAGCAGTTACCTCTCAGACGCTAGGTATGAGCAGTTCTTC. Amino acids: CASSYLSDARYEQFF. The rearrangement links TRBV6-2 or TRBV6-3 to TRBJ2-1; no clear D gene. Trimming took off 2 bases at V and 8 bases at J, with 16 bases between the two ends. Germline V gives CDR1 MNHEY, CDR2 SVGEGT. The CDR3 extends over 15 amino acids.

This rearrangement joins TRBV3-1 to TRBJ2-7; tentatively, D is TRBD1 (6 bases). CDR1 LGHDT and CDR2 YNNKEL come from the germline V gene (reference sequence). The CDR3 covers 15 residues. Trimming removed 3 bases at V and 0 bases at J, with 12 bases between. As DNA, the CDR3 is TGTGCCAGCAGCCACCGGACAGCCCTCTCCTACGAGCAGTACTTC. As protein: CASSHRTALSYEQYF.